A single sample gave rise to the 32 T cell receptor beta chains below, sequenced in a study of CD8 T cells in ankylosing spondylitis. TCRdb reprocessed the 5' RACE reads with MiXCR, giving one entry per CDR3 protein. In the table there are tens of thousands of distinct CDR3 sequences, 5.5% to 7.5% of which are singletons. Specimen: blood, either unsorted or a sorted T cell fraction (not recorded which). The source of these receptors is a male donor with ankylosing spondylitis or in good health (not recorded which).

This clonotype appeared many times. CDR3 sequence: CSVANRNSNQPQHF. DNA of the CDR3: TGCAGCGTTGCAAACAGGAATAGCAATCAGCCCCAGCATTTT. The chain combines TRBV29-1 with TRBJ1-5; a possible D gene is TRBD1 (5 bases). V lost 4 bases and J 0 bases, leaving 10 bases between the germline ends. The germline V gene encodes CDR1 SQVTM and CDR2 ANQGSEA. The CDR3 sequence is 14 residues long.

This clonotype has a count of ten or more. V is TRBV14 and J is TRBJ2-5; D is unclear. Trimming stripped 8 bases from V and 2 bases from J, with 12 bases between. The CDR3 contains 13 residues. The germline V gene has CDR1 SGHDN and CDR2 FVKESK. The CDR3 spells CASSRGLQETQYF. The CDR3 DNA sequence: TGTGCCAGCTCCCGAGGCTTACAAGAGACCCAGTACTTC.

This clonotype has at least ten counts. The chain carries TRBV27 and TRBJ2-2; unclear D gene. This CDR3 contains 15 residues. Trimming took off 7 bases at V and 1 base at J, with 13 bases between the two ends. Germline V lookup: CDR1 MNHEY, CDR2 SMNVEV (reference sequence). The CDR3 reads CASKLFGLNTGELFF. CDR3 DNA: TGTGCCAGCAAGTTGTTTGGGCTGAACACCGGGGAGCTGTTTTTT.

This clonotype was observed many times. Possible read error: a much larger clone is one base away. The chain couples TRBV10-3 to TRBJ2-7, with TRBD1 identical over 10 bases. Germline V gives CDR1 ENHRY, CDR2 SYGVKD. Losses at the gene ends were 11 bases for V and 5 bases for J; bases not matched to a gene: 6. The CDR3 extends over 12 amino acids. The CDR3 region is CAASDRGDEQYF. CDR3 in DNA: TGTGCCGCCTCGGACAGGGGGGACGAGCAGTACTTC.

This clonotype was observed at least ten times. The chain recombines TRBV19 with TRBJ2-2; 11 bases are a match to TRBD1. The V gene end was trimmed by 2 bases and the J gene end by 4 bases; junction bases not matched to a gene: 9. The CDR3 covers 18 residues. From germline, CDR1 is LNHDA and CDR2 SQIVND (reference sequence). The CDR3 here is CASSIQLTGTGGTGELFF. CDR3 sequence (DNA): TGTGCCAGTAGTATACAACTTACCGGGACAGGGGGCACCGGGGAGCTGTTTTTT.

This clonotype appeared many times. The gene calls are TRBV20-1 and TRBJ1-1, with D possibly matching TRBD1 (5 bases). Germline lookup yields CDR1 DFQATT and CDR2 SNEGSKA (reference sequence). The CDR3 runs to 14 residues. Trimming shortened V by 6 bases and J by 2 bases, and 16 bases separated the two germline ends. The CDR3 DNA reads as TGCAGTGCGGTGGGGCTCGAGGGAAACACTGAAGCTTTCTTT. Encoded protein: CSAVGLEGNTEAFF.

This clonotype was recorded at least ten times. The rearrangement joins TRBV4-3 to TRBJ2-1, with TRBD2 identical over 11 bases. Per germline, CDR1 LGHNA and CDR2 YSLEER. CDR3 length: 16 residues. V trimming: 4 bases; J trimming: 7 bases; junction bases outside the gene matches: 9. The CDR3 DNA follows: TGCGCCAGCAGCCCGGCTCTAGCGGGGGGTTCGAATGAGCAGTTCTTC. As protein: CASSPALAGGSNEQFF.

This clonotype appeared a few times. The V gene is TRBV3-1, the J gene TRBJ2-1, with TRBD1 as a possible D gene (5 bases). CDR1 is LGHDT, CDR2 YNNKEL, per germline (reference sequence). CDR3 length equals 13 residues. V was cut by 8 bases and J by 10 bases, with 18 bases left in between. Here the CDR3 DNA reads TGTGCCAGCTCTCTGGGGCGCTCAGGGGAGCAGTTCTTC. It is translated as CASSLGRSGEQFF.

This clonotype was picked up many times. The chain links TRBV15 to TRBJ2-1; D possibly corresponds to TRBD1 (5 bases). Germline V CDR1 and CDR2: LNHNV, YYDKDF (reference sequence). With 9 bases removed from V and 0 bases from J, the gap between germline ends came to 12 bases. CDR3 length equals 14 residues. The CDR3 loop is CATRGSTSYNEQFF. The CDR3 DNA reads TGTGCCACAAGGGGTTCTACCTCCTACAATGAGCAGTTCTTC.

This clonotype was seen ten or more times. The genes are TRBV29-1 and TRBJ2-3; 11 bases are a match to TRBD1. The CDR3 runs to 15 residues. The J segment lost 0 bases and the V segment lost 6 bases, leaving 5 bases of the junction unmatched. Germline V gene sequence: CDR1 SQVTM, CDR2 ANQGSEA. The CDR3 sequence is CSVLGDRGSTDTQYF. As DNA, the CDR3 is TGCAGCGTGCTCGGGGACAGGGGGAGCACAGATACGCAGTATTTT.

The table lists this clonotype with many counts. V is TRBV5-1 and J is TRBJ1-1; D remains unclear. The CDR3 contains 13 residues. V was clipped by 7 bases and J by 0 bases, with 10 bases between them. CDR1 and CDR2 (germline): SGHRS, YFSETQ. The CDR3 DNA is TGCGCCAGCGGCACGCTGATGAACACTGAAGCTTTCTTT. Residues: CASGTLMNTEAFF.

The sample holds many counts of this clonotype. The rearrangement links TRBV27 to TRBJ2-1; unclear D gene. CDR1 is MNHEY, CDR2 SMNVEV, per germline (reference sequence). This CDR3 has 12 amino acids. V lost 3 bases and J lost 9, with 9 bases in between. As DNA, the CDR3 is TGTGCCAGCAGTTTTCCCTACGCTGAGCAGTTCTTC. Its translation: CASSFPYAEQFF.

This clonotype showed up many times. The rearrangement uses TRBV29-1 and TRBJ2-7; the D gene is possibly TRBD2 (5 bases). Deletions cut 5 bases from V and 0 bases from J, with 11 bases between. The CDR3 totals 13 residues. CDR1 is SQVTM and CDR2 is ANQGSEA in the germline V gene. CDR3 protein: CSVRETLSYEQYF. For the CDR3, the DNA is TGCAGCGTTAGGGAGACGCTCTCCTACGAGCAGTACTTC.

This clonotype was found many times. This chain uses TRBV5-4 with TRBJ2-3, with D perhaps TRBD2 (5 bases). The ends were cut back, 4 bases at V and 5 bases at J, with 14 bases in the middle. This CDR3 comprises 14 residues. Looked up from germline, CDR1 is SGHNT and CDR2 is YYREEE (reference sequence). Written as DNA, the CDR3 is TGTGCCAGCAGCCTAGAGGTAGGAGGAGATACGCAGTATTTT. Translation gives CASSLEVGGDTQYF.

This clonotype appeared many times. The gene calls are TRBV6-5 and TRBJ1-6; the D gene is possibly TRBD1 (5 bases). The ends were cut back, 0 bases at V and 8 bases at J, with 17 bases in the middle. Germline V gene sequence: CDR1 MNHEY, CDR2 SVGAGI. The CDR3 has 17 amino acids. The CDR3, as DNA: TGTGCCAGCAGTTACTCGGGACGGCCTTTGGGGTATTCACCCCTCCACTTT. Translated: CASSYSGRPLGYSPLHF.

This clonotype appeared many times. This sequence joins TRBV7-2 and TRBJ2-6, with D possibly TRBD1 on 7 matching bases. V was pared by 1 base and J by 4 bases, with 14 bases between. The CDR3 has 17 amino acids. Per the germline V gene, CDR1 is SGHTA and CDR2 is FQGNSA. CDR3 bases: TGTGCCAGCAGCTTAGAGGCAGGGGGGTACGGGGCCAACGTCCTGACTTTC. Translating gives CASSLEAGGYGANVLTF.

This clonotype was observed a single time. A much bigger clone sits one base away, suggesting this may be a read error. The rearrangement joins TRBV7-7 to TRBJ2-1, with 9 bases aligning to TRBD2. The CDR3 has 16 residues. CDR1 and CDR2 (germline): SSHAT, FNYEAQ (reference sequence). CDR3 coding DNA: TGTGCTAGCAGCCTGAGGGCGGGAGGGTCGTTCAATGAGCAGTTCTTC. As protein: CASSLRAGGSFNEQFF.

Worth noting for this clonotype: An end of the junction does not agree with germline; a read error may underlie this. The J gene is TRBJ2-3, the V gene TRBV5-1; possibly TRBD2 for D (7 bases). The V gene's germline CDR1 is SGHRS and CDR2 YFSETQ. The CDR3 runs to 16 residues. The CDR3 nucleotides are TGTGCCAGCAGCAGCCAGGGGACTACTGCTGGAGCTACGCAGTATTTT. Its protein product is CASSSQGTTAGATQYF.

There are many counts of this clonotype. In DNA, the CDR3 is TGTGCCAGCAGCCCCCGTTGGCGGGAGGGTTACGAGCAGTACTTC. Amino acids: CASSPRWREGYEQYF. The V and J genes are TRBV3-1 and TRBJ2-7; 9 nucleotides agree with TRBD2. After removal of 4 bases from V and 4 bases from J, the junction contained 8 bases not matched to a gene. Germline V gene lookup returns CDR1 LGHDT and CDR2 YNNKEL (reference sequence). This CDR3 is built from 15 residues.

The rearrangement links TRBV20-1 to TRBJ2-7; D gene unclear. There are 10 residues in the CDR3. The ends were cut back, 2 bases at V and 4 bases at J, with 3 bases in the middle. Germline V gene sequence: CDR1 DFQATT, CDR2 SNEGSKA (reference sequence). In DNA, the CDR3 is TGCAGTGCTAGAAAGTACGAGCAGTACTTC. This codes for CSARKYEQYF.

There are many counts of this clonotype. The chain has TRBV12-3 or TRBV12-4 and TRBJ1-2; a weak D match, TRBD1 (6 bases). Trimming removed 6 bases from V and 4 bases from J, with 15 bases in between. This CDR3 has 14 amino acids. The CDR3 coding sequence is TGTGCCAGCAGCCCCGATCGGACAGCCTATGGCTACACCTTC. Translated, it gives CASSPDRTAYGYTF.

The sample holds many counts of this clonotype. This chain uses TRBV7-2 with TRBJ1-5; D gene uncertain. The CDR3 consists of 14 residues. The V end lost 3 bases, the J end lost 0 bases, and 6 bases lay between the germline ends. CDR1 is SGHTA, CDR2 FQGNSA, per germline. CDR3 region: CASSFSDSNQPQHF. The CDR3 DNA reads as TGTGCCAGCAGCTTTAGCGATAGCAATCAGCCCCAGCATTTT.

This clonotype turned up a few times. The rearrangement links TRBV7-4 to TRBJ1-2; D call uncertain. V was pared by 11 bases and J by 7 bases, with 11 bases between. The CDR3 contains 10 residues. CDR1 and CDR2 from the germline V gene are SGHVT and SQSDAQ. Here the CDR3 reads CAPQKAGYTF. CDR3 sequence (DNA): TGTGCCCCGCAAAAAGCTGGCTACACCTTC.

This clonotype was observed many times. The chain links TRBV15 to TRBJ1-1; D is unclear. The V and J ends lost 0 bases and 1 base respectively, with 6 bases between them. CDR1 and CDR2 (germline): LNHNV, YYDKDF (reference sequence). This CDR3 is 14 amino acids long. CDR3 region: CATSREQSNTEAFF. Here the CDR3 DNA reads TGTGCCACCAGCAGAGAACAATCGAACACTGAAGCTTTCTTT.

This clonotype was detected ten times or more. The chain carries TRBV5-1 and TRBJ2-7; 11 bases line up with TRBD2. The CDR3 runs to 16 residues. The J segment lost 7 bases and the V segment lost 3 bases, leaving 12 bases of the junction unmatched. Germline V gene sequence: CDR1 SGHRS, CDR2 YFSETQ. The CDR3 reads CASSSYTSGSSWEQYF. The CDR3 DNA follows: TGCGCCAGCAGCTCGTACACTAGCGGGAGCTCATGGGAGCAGTACTTC.

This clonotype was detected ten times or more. The chain's CDR3 is CASSSPQGAPKNIQYF. The CDR3 DNA reads as TGTGCCAGCAGTTCCCCGCAGGGGGCTCCAAAAAACATTCAGTACTTC. This chain links TRBV6-6 with TRBJ2-4; TRBD1 aligns across 8 bases. Germline V lookup: CDR1 MNHNY, CDR2 SVGAGI (reference sequence). The ends lost 4 bases at V and 4 bases at J; junction bases unmatched: 9. This CDR3 is 16 amino acids long.

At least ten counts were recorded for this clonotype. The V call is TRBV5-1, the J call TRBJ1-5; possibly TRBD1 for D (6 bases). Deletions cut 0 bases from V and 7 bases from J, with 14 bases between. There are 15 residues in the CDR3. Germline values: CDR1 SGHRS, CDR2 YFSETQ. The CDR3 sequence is CASSLEQGSGQPQHF. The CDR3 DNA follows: TGCGCCAGCAGCTTGGAACAGGGAAGCGGGCAGCCCCAGCATTTT.

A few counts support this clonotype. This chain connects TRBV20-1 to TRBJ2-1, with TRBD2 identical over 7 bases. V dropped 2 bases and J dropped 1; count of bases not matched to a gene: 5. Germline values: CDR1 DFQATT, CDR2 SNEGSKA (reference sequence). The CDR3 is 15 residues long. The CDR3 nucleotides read TGCAGTGCTAGACGGGGCGGGAGTTCCTACAATGAGCAGTTCTTC. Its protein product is CSARRGGSSYNEQFF.

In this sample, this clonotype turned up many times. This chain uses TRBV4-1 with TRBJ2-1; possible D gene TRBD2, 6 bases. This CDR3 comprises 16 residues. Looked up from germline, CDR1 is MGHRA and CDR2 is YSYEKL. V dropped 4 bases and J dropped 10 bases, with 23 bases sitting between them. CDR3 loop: CASSRAPEEGLYEQFF. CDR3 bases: TGCGCCAGCAGCCGCGCGCCAGAGGAGGGGTTATACGAGCAGTTCTTC.

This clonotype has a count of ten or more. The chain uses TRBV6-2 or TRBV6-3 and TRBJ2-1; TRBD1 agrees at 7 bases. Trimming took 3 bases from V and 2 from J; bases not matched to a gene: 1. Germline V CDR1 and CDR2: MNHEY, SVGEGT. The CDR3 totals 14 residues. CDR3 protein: CASSYGTAYNEQFF. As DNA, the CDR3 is TGTGCCAGCAGTTATGGGACAGCCTACAATGAGCAGTTCTTC.

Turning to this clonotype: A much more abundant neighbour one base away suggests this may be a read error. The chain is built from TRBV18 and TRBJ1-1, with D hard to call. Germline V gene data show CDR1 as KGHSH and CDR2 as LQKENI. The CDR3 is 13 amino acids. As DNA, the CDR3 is TGTACCAGCTCACCTACCGCGGACACTGAAGCTTTCTTT. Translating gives CTSSPTADTEAFF.

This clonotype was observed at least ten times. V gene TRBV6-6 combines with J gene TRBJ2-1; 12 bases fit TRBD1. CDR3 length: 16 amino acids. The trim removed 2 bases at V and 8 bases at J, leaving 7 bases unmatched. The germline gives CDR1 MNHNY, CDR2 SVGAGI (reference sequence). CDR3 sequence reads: CASSYTGTGGVDEQFF. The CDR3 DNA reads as TGTGCCAGCAGTTACACCGGGACAGGGGGCGTTGATGAGCAGTTCTTC.